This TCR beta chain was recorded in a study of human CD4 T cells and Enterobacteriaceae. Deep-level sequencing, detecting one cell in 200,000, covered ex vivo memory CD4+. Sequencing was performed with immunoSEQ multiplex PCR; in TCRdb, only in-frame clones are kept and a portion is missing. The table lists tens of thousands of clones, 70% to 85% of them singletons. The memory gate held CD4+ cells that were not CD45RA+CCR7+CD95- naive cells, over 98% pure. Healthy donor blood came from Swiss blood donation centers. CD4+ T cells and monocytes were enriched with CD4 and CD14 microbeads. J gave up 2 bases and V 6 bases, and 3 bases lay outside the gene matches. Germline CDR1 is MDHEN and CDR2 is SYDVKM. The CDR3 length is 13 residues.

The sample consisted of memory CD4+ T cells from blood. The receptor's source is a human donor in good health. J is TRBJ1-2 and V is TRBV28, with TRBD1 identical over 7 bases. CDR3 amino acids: CASSKGQNYGYTF. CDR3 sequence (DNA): TGTGCCAGCAGCAAGGGACAGAACTATGGCTACACCTTC.